This is a list of T cell receptor beta chains from one sample in a study of T cell repertoires in cytomegalovirus infection. Using its own MiXCR run on the reads, TCRdb lists one record per CDR3 protein. The sample lists some 170,000 distinct CDR3 sequences, about a sixth occurring once. Sequencing was carried out using CD8+ T cells from PBMCs. The receptors originated from a human donor in good health (CMV status not recorded). Some clones in this sample may be carry-over from other donors' samples. The CDR3 runs from the conserved cysteine through the conserved F or W.

J gene | V gene | CDR3 protein
TRBJ2-7 | TRBV27 | CASSQLLNSAGDNEQYF
TRBJ1-2 | TRBV7-8 | CASSSLDASSGGYTF
TRBJ2-7 | TRBV7-9 | CASSPLVDSYEQYF
TRBJ2-7 | TRBV28 | CASALQGDHEQYF
TRBJ2-1 | TRBV29-1 | CSVPKPFYNEQFF
TRBJ2-1 | TRBV7-9 | CASSLGQRETYNEQFF
TRBJ1-1 | TRBV9 | CASSSFGTDPEAFF
TRBJ2-7 | TRBV29-1 | CSVGGDEQYF
TRBJ2-3 | TRBV6-1 | CASSEWAGGGTDTQYF
TRBJ2-1 | TRBV7-2 | CASSLIRARVVADNEQFF
TRBJ2-7 | TRBV6-2/TRBV6-3 | CASSPVGTTSYEQYF
TRBJ1-1 | TRBV7-8 | CASSIWTGGLTEAFF
TRBJ1-6 | TRBV5-6 | CASSLVRGDNSPLHF
TRBJ2-1 | TRBV5-6 | CASSLGTGYSYNEQFF
TRBJ2-5 | TRBV12-3/TRBV12-4 | CASSLGRGLRTQYF
TRBJ1-6 | TRBV28 | CASSSPGEGSYNSPLHF
TRBJ2-5 | TRBV7-2 | CASSPGRGGVSETQYF
TRBJ2-2 | TRBV6-2/TRBV6-3 | CASNSERGTGELFF
TRBJ2-1 | TRBV28 | CASSSTKGLAGEQFF
TRBJ1-5 | TRBV6-5 | CASGRSESNQPQHF
TRBJ1-1 | TRBV20-1 | CSASRITFKGAEAFF
TRBJ2-1 | TRBV7-2 | CASTAGLASYNEQFF
TRBJ2-1 | TRBV14 | CASSRQQGAPGNEQFF
TRBJ2-7 | TRBV5-6 | CASSCTGTGLSYEQYF
TRBJ2-7 | TRBV6-2/TRBV6-3 | CASSSGTSPVFYEQYF
TRBJ2-4 | TRBV7-2 | CASSLYDEAKNSQYF
TRBJ2-3 | TRBV5-6 | CASSSGEGRDYSLTDTQYF
TRBJ2-4 | TRBV19 | CASSHWDRENIQYF
TRBJ2-6 | TRBV7-9 | CASSPDRAGANVLTF
TRBJ1-1 | TRBV2 | CASIQGTGKAFF
TRBJ1-2 | TRBV12-3/TRBV12-4 | CASSWTGEAYGYTF
TRBJ2-2 | TRBV7-8 | CASKLAGTSVPGELFF
TRBJ2-5 | TRBV6-2/TRBV6-3 | CASSYSDLAQETQYF
TRBJ2-5 | TRBV7-2 | CASSLGAGSGTKETQYF
TRBJ2-2 | TRBV28 | CASKGTVVTGELFF
TRBJ2-3 | TRBV6-2/TRBV6-3 | CASSYPDGTTDTQYF